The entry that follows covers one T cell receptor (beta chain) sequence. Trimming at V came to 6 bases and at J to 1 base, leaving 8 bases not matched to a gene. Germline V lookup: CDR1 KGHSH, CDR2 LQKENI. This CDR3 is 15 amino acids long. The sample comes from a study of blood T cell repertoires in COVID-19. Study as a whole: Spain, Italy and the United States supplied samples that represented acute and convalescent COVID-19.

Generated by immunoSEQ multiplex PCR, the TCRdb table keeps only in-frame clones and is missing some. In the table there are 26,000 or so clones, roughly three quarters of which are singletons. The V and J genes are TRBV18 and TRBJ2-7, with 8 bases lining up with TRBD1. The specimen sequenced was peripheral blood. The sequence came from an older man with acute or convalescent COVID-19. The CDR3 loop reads CASSQGQGWSYEQYF. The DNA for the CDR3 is TGTGCCAGCTCTCAAGGACAGGGCTGGTCCTACGAGCAGTACTTC.